Reported below is one T cell receptor beta chain. The protocol was immunoSEQ multiplex PCR, while the TCRdb copy is restricted to in-frame clones and leaves out a portion. The sample holds some 180,000 clones; more than 75% are singletons and the top ten take about 15%. This entry belongs to a study of blood T cell repertoires in COVID-19. Exposed participants came across a COVID-19 case within 2 weeks before study entry. J lost 0 bases, V lost 5 bases, and 5 bases had no gene match. The CDR3 runs to 17 residues. The germline gives CDR1 SGHAT, CDR2 FQNNGV. Sequencing used PBMCs or T cells enriched from blood (not recorded which). The rearrangement links TRBV11-2 to TRBJ2-1, with 12 bases identical to TRBD2. This sequence originates from a man between 60 and 75 years old who had been exposed to COVID-19. Written as DNA, the CDR3 is TGTGCCAGCAGCCCGGGACTAGCGGGCCACTCCTACAATGAGCAGTTCTTC. This gives the protein CASSPGLAGHSYNEQFF.